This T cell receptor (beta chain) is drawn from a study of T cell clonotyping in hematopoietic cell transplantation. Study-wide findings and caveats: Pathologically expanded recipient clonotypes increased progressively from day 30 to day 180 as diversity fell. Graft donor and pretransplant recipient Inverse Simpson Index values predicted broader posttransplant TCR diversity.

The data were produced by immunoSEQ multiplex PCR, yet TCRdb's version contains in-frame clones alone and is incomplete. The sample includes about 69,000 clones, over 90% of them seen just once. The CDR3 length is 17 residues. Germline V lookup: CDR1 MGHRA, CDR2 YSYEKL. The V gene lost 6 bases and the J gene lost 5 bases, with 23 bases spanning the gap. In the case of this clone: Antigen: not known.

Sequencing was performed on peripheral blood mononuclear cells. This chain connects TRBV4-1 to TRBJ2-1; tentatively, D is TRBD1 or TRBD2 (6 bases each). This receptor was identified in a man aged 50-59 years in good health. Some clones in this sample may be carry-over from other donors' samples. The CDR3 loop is CASRGARGGWRHNEQFF. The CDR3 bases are TGCGCCAGCAGAGGAGCCAGGGGAGGTTGGAGACACAATGAGCAGTTCTTC.